The next 6 T cell receptor beta chains were all read from a single sample in a study of T cell responses to AZD1222 COVID-19 vaccine listed by TCRdb under 2021. This sample's time point label indicates: baseline before first vaccination. The library came from the immunoSEQ multiplex PCR assay. TCRdb took this table from immuneACCESS and kept in-frame rearrangements with V and J called. Such tables lack part of the clones; where checked against another copy, unresolved V genes explain under half of the gap, and the rest is unexplained. The sample table records 100,000 to 150,000 clones; about 88% of these occur just once. The top ten clones comprise 7.5% to 8% of the sample. The sequenced sample was peripheral blood, obtained on day 0 of AZD1222 vaccination. Receptors originate from an adult in good health.

V and J are TRBV9 and TRBJ2-5, with D tentatively TRBD1 (6 bases). The CDR3 sequence is 14 residues long. V was pared by 0 bases and J by 3 bases, with 9 bases between. The V gene's germline CDR1 is SGDLS and CDR2 YYNGEE. The CDR3 DNA sequence: TGTGCCAGCAGCGTAGGGTACAGGGAAGAGACCCAGTACTTC. Amino acid sequence: CASSVGYREETQYF.

This chain uses TRBV5-1 with TRBJ2-1; D may be TRBD2 (6 bases). Germline V gives CDR1 SGHRS, CDR2 YFSETQ. This CDR3 is built from 16 residues. Trimming left V 0 bases short and J 3 bases short, with 13 bases between. CDR3 nucleotides: TGCGCCAGCAGCTTGGACCTTGGAGGGATCTACAATGAGCAGTTCTTC. Translated: CASSLDLGGIYNEQFF.

The chain is built from TRBV11-3 and TRBJ2-7; possibly TRBD1 or TRBD2 for D (5 bases each). Germline V lookup: CDR1 SGHNT, CDR2 YENEEA. With 2 bases removed from V and 4 bases from J, the gap between germline ends came to 15 bases. CDR3 length: 15 residues. CDR3 nucleotides: TGTGCCAGCAGCTTAAGTCGGGACGGAGATTACGAGCAGTACTTC. It yields the protein CASSLSRDGDYEQYF.

The CDR3 DNA sequence: TGTGCCAGCAGCCAAGCCGGCGGGGGTGCATACAATGAGCAGTTCTTC. Its protein is CASSQAGGGAYNEQFF. The chain links TRBV7-3 to TRBJ2-1; 7 nucleotides agree with TRBD2. Germline assignment: CDR1 SGHTA and CDR2 FQGTGA. The length of the CDR3 is 16 residues. V was clipped by 5 bases and J by 4 bases; unmatched bases: 11.

This rearrangement joins TRBV2 to TRBJ1-3; no clear D. The CDR3 sequence is 15 residues long. Trimming removed 5 bases from V and 0 bases from J, with 11 bases in between. Germline CDR1 is SNHLY and CDR2 is FYNNEI. The CDR3 spells CASSLLAHSGNTIYF. For the CDR3, the DNA is TGTGCCAGCAGTCTCTTGGCCCACTCTGGAAACACCATATATTTT.

This chain connects TRBV6-1 to TRBJ2-2; D is unresolved. CDR3 length: 15 amino acids. V gave up 1 base and J gave up 5 bases, with 11 bases separating them. Germline V CDR1 and CDR2: MNHNS, SASEGT. The CDR3 DNA follows: TGTGCCAGCAGTGAAGACAAGACCCGGACCGGGGAGCTGTTTTTT. Its protein is CASSEDKTRTGELFF.